Following are 31 T cell receptor beta chains from one sample sequenced in a study of OX40 agonist ivuxolimab in advanced cancers. Method: immunoSEQ multiplex PCR; TCRdb's copy keeps in-frame clones and lacks some. The sample records tens of thousands of clones, around 74% being singletons. Sequenced here: CD4+ or CD8+ T cells sorted from blood, sampled in a trial of the OX40 agonist ivuxolimab. The receptors stem from an adult with an advanced solid tumor such as melanoma, head and neck, liver or kidney cancer.

Only one count was recorded for this clone. V usage is TRBV6-1 and J usage is TRBJ2-7; no reliable D call. The CDR3 has 10 residues. Trimming cost V 3 bases and J 6 bases, with 3 bases left between them. Germline V lookup: CDR1 MNHNS, CDR2 SASEGT. The DNA for the CDR3 is TGTGCCAGCAGTGATGCCGAGCAGTACTTC. This codes for CASSDAEQYF.

This chain joins TRBV13 and TRBJ2-7, with TRBD2 matching over 8 bases. Germline values: CDR1 PRHDT, CDR2 FYEKMQ (reference sequence). The CDR3 is 16 residues long. Trimming at V came to 7 bases and at J to 4 bases, leaving 15 bases not matched to a gene. As DNA, the CDR3 is TGTGCCAGCAACCCCTCGAGGCGGGGGGTTATGTACGAGCAGTACTTC. Its translation is CASNPSRRGVMYEQYF. The whole variable domain, remainder taken from reference TRBV13 and TRBJ2-7, is AAGVIQSPRHLIKEKRETATLKCYPIPRHDTVYWYQQGPGQDPQFLISFYEKMQSDKGSIPDRFSAQQFSDYHSELNMSSLELGDSALYFCASNPSRRGVMYEQYFGPGTRLTVT.

In its sample, this clone was seen once. This sequence joins TRBV4-1 and TRBJ1-6, with D uncertain. V lost 5 bases to trimming and J lost 10 bases, with 12 bases between them. The germline V gene encodes CDR1 MGHRA and CDR2 YSYEKL. The CDR3 contains 13 residues. CDR3: CASSIGDGSPLHF. The DNA of the CDR3 is TGCGCCAGCAGCATCGGGGATGGGTCACCCCTCCACTTT.

This clone was seen once. The V gene is TRBV5-4, the J gene TRBJ2-3; D is perhaps TRBD1 or TRBD2 (5 bases each). The V end was cut by 4 bases, the J end by 8 bases, with 14 bases between. This CDR3 is 13 amino acids long. CDR1 SGHNT and CDR2 YYREEE come from the germline V gene (reference sequence). CDR3 amino acids: CASSEGTEVTQYF. The CDR3 DNA reads as TGTGCCAGCAGCGAAGGGACGGAGGTTACGCAGTATTTT.

V gene TRBV7-3 combines with J gene TRBJ2-2; D not certain. The germline V gene has CDR1 SGHTA and CDR2 FQGTGA. Trimming removed 6 bases at V and 1 base at J, with 6 bases between. The CDR3 runs 13 residues. CDR3: CASRSRNTGELFF. The CDR3 DNA reads TGTGCCAGCAGGTCCAGGAACACCGGGGAGCTGTTTTTT.

The count of this clone is one. V and J are TRBV10-3 and TRBJ2-6, with unresolved D. Germline V gene data show CDR1 as ENHRY and CDR2 as SYGVKD. This CDR3 has 13 amino acids. V was pared by 5 bases and J by 0 bases, with 2 bases between. The CDR3 bases are TGTGCCATCAGTCGCTCTGGGGCCAACGTCCTGACTTTC. Its protein product is CAISRSGANVLTF.

The chain has TRBV6-1 and TRBJ2-1, with D hard to call. CDR1 and CDR2 from the germline V gene are MNHNS and SASEGT. CDR3 length: 13 residues. Trimming removed 0 bases from V and 4 bases from J, with 4 bases in between. The CDR3 reads CASSEAEYNEQFF. The CDR3 nucleotides are TGTGCCAGCAGTGAAGCGGAGTACAATGAGCAGTTCTTC.

J is TRBJ2-7 and V is TRBV21-1; no DNA check was done on the table's D call, TRBD1. TRBV21-1 is marked as a pseudogene. The CDR3 length is 14 residues. DNA for the CDR3: TGTGCCAAGGGACAGGGGGCGATAGCCTACGAGCAGTACGTC. It yields the protein CAKGQGAIAYEQYV.

The chain combines TRBV7-6 with TRBJ2-7, with D perhaps TRBD1 (6 bases). V lost 4 bases to trimming and J lost 0 bases, with 16 bases between them. Per the germline V gene, CDR1 is SGHVS and CDR2 is FNYEAQ. The CDR3 runs to 16 residues. The CDR3 spells CASSSLGQKSSYEQYF. CDR3 DNA sequence: TGTGCCAGCAGCTCATTAGGACAGAAGAGCTCCTACGAGCAGTACTTC.

The V and J genes are TRBV19 and TRBJ1-2, with 8 bases aligning to TRBD1. Trimming took 4 bases from V and 9 from J; bases not matched to a gene: 7. The CDR3 is 13 residues long. CDR1 and CDR2 (germline): LNHDA, SQIVND (reference sequence). CDR3 DNA: TGTGCCAGTAGTACCTGGACAGGGCTAAGCTACACCTTC. It yields the protein CASSTWTGLSYTF.

This clone was counted only a few times. The chain joins TRBV19 to TRBJ1-4; a possible D gene is TRBD1 (5 bases). The V end was cut by 5 bases, the J end by 7 bases, with 17 bases between. Germline V gene data show CDR1 as LNHDA and CDR2 as SQIVND (reference sequence). The CDR3 runs to 15 residues. CDR3 loop: CASSAQGLSGEKLFF. The CDR3 bases are TGTGCCAGTAGTGCCCAGGGTTTATCGGGTGAAAAACTGTTTTTT.

The rearrangement uses TRBV6-6 and TRBJ2-7, with D perhaps assigned TRBD1 or TRBD2 (5 bases each). V lost 5 bases, J lost 0 bases, and 17 bases lay in between. CDR3 length equals 16 residues. CDR1 is MNHNY and CDR2 is SVGAGI in the germline V gene (reference sequence). DNA of the CDR3: TGTGCCAGCAGTAGCCCACCGGGACGGCCCTCCTACGAGCAGTACGTC. Translated, it gives CASSSPPGRPSYEQYV.

The chain links TRBV7-9 to TRBJ2-2; D is ambiguous. This CDR3 region has 14 residues. V was trimmed by 5 bases and J by 0 bases, leaving 7 bases between them. The germline V gene encodes CDR1 SEHNR and CDR2 FQNEAQ (reference sequence). As DNA, the CDR3 is TGTGCCAGCAGCCACGATTCGAACACCGGGGAGCTGTTTTTT. Its protein product is CASSHDSNTGELFF. The full variable domain, with the rest looked up from reference TRBV7-9 and TRBJ2-2, is DTGVSQNPRHKITKRGQNVTFRCDPISEHNRLYWYRQTLGQGPEFLTYFQNEAQLEKSRLLSDRFSAERPKGSFSTLEIQRTEQGDSAMYLCASSHDSNTGELFFGEGSRLTVL.

The V and J genes are TRBV30 and TRBJ2-7; TRBD1 matches at 7 bases. This CDR3 contains 13 residues. The V gene's germline CDR1 is GTSNPN and CDR2 SVGIG (reference sequence). The ends lost 1 base at V and 1 base at J; junction bases unmatched: 1. CDR3 sequence (DNA): TGTGCCTGGAGTGCGACAGGGTCCTACGAGCAGTACGTC. Amino acid sequence: CAWSATGSYEQYV.

The chain carries TRBV5-1 and TRBJ2-1, with TRBD2 matching over 9 bases. J was trimmed by 9 bases and V by 5 bases; bases with no gene match: 15. This CDR3 is 16 amino acids long. The germline gives CDR1 SGHRS, CDR2 YFSETQ. In DNA, the CDR3 is TGCGCCAGCAGTCTACTGACTAGCGGAGGGGATCGTGAGCAGTTCTTC. Its translation is CASSLLTSGGDREQFF.

CDR3 region: CASSPGDPGNTEAFF. Here the CDR3 DNA reads TGTGCCAGCAGCCCGGGAGATCCCGGAAACACTGAAGCTTTCTTT. This chain links TRBV21-1 with TRBJ1-1. TRBV21-1 is described as a pseudogene. This CDR3 has 15 amino acids.

This chain connects TRBV4-1 to TRBJ2-1, with 7 bases that match TRBD1. Germline V gives CDR1 MGHRA, CDR2 YSYEKL. The CDR3 has 13 amino acids. The V segment lost 8 bases and the J segment 8 bases; nucleotides outside the gene matches: 9. The CDR3 DNA follows: TGCGCCAGCCGGAGGACAGGAGCCGATGAGCAGTTCTTC. Translation gives CASRRTGADEQFF.

In this sample, this clone turned up once. The V gene is TRBV5-6, the J gene TRBJ1-4; D remains unclear. CDR1 is SGHDT and CDR2 is YYEEEE in the germline V gene. Trimming pared 3 bases from V and 10 bases from J, leaving 19 bases between. CDR3 length: 15 residues. The CDR3 here is CASSWEDGLPGKLFF. In DNA form, the CDR3 reads TGTGCCAGCAGCTGGGAGGACGGCTTACCCGGAAAACTGTTTTTT.

The CDR3 coding sequence is TGCGCCAGCAGCCGGGGGGGGGATCAGCCCCAGCATTTT. Translated, it gives CASSRGGDQPQHF. The gene calls are TRBV4-1 and TRBJ1-5, with a weak D call TRBD1 (5 bases). Germline V CDR1 and CDR2: MGHRA, YSYEKL. The CDR3 has 13 residues. V was clipped by 4 bases and J by 5 bases, with 9 bases between them.

This chain connects TRBV7-8 to TRBJ1-5; 8 bases line up with TRBD1. The CDR3 contains 15 residues. The germline V gene has CDR1 SGHVS and CDR2 FQNEAQ. V dropped 1 base and J dropped 6; count of bases not matched to a gene: 5. Here the CDR3 DNA reads TGTGCCAGCAGCTTAGGGCAGGGGGCCGGTCAGCCCCAGCATTTT. It yields the protein CASSLGQGAGQPQHF.

In DNA, the CDR3 is TGTGCCAGCAGTGCCCACTGGACAGGGATGTACGAGCAGTACTTC. Protein: CASSAHWTGMYEQYF. The chain carries TRBV6-1 and TRBJ2-7; 8 bases agree with TRBD1. This CDR3 region has 15 residues. V was pared by 4 bases and J by 4 bases, with 9 bases of the junction left unmatched. CDR1 is MNHNS, CDR2 SASEGT, per germline.

This clone has only a few counts. The genes are TRBV4-2 and TRBJ2-3; D remains ambiguous. Germline CDR1 LGHNA, CDR2 YNFKEQ. V lost 2 bases and J lost 0, with 9 bases in between. The CDR3 has 15 residues. This chain's CDR3 is CASSQLSGSTDTQYF. The CDR3 nucleotides are TGTGCCAGCAGCCAACTCTCCGGCAGCACAGATACGCAGTATTTT.

This clone showed up just a few times. This chain uses TRBV10-3 with TRBJ2-7; tentative D call: TRBD1 (6 bases). Germline CDR1 is ENHRY and CDR2 is SYGVKD. The CDR3 runs to 13 residues. Trimming took 4 bases from V and 3 from J, leaving 10 bases between them. CDR3 amino acids: CAISGEGGYEQYV. CDR3 nucleotide sequence: TGTGCCATCAGTGGAGAAGGGGGCTACGAGCAGTACGTC.

V and J are TRBV6-1 and TRBJ1-4, with TRBD1 matching over 9 bases. CDR1 is MNHNS, CDR2 SASEGT, per germline. J lost 6 bases, V lost 6 bases, and 5 bases had no gene match. This CDR3 spans 14 amino acids. Here the CDR3 DNA reads TGTGCCAGCAGGCTTGACAGGGGGGATGAAAAACTGTTTTTT. Amino acids: CASRLDRGDEKLFF.

The chain has TRBV5-6 and TRBJ2-7; maybe TRBD1 (5 bases). Germline V gene sequence: CDR1 SGHDT, CDR2 YYEEEE. The V and J ends lost 0 bases and 3 bases respectively, with 10 bases between them. This CDR3 contains 14 residues. CDR3 nucleotide sequence: TGTGCCAGCAGCTTGGGGGGCAGTTACTACGAGCAGTACGTC. It is translated as CASSLGGSYYEQYV.

The gene calls are TRBV28 and TRBJ1-1, with 8 positions matching TRBD1. V lost 2 bases, J lost 4 bases, and 6 bases stayed unmatched. Germline V gene data show CDR1 as MDHEN and CDR2 as SYDVKM. The CDR3 is 15 amino acids. CDR3 region: CASSLQTGASTEAFF. The CDR3 bases are TGTGCCAGCAGTTTACAGACAGGGGCCTCCACTGAAGCTTTCTTT.

This sequence joins TRBV7-2 and TRBJ1-1; D ambiguous. The germline V gene encodes CDR1 SGHTA and CDR2 FQGNSA. Between the trimmed V and J ends, which lost 7 bases and 0 bases, there was a span of 12 bases. The CDR3 is 14 residues long. CDR3 DNA sequence: TGTGCCAGCATCAGAGGGCAGATGAACACTGAAGCTTTCTTT. Translated, it gives CASIRGQMNTEAFF.

This chain joins TRBV5-6 and TRBJ2-7, with 11 nucleotides matching TRBD2. The CDR3 extends over 14 amino acids. The germline V gene has CDR1 SGHDT and CDR2 YYEEEE. The ends lost 4 bases at V and 4 bases at J; junction bases unmatched: 4. CDR3: CASSRTSGHYEQYV. CDR3 nucleotide sequence: TGTGCCAGCAGCCGGACTAGCGGGCATTACGAGCAGTACGTC.

The CDR3 bases are TGTGCCAGCAGGTGGGGGCGCGGGTACGAGCAGTACTTC. It encodes CASRWGRGYEQYF. The chain uses TRBV28 and TRBJ2-7; D possibly corresponds to TRBD1 (6 bases). V dropped 6 bases and J dropped 4 bases, with 13 bases sitting between them. Germline CDR1 reads MDHEN; CDR2 reads SYDVKM. The CDR3 runs 13 residues.

The chain carries TRBV20-1 and TRBJ2-5; no firm D call. CDR1 and CDR2 from the germline V gene are DFQATT and SNEGSKA (reference sequence). V was cut by 3 bases and J by 4 bases, with 6 bases left in between. The CDR3 length is 11 residues. CDR3 sequence (DNA): TGCAGTGCTAGTAAAGCAGAGACCCAGTACTTC. It encodes CSASKAETQYF.

The chain has TRBV29-1 and TRBJ2-3; D gene unclear. Germline V CDR1 and CDR2: SQVTM, ANQGSEA. The CDR3 is 13 residues long. V lost 5 bases, J lost 3 bases, and 12 bases lay in between. In DNA, the CDR3 is TGCAGCGTTATACAATCCCCGACAGATACGCAGTATTTT. Its translation is CSVIQSPTDTQYF.